The 10 T cell receptor beta chains presented below share a single source sample, sequenced in a study of blood T cell repertoires in COVID-19. TCRdb keeps only in-frame clones here, not all; method: immunoSEQ multiplex PCR. The repertoire consists of 100,000 or so clones, with around nine tenths occurring once and the leading ten covering around 3.9%. Sequencing was carried out using peripheral blood. Source of these receptors: a woman aged 50 to 60 in a cohort sampled during active COVID-19.

This chain links TRBV5-1 with TRBJ1-4; the D gene is possibly TRBD1 (6 bases). The CDR3 runs 15 residues. V lost 4 bases and J 5 bases, leaving 15 bases between the germline ends. CDR1 and CDR2 (germline): SGHRS, YFSETQ. The CDR3, as DNA: TGCGCCAGCAGCCCCACCGGGACAAGCAATGAAAAACTGTTTTTT. Protein product: CASSPTGTSNEKLFF.

The chain carries TRBV5-4 and TRBJ1-2; a weak D match, TRBD1 (5 bases). The CDR3 is 12 residues long. CDR1 and CDR2 (germline): SGHNT, YYREEE (reference sequence). V was trimmed by 2 bases and J by 8 bases, leaving 10 bases between them. CDR3 in amino acids: CASSFREGGYTF. In DNA form, the CDR3 reads TGTGCCAGCAGCTTCAGGGAAGGCGGCTACACCTTC.

The gene calls are TRBV5-4 and TRBJ2-1; 10 nucleotides match TRBD2. Germline V gene data show CDR1 as SGHNT and CDR2 as YYREEE (reference sequence). The CDR3 has 15 amino acids. V gave up 0 bases and J gave up 5 bases; unmatched junction bases: 2. The CDR3 spells CASSLGLAGDNEQFF. In DNA form, the CDR3 reads TGTGCCAGCAGCTTGGGTCTAGCGGGAGACAATGAGCAGTTCTTC. The full variable domain, in which reference TRBV5-4 and TRBJ2-1 provide the parts outside the CDR3, is ETGVTQSPTHLIKTRGQQVTLRCSSQSGHNTVSWYQQALGQGPQFIFQYYREEENGRGNFPPRFSGLQFPNYSSELNVNALELDDSALYLCASSLGLAGDNEQFFGPGTRLTVL.

CDR3 residues: CASSPGLAGGLSYNEQFF. The CDR3 DNA reads TGTGCCAGCAGCCCAGGACTAGCGGGGGGACTCTCCTACAATGAGCAGTTCTTC. The rearrangement links TRBV9 to TRBJ2-1; 14 bases align to TRBD2. V lost 4 bases, J lost 0 bases, and 6 bases stayed unmatched. The CDR3 length is 18 residues. Per the germline V gene, CDR1 is SGDLS and CDR2 is YYNGEE.

The chain employs TRBV19 and TRBJ1-6; 9 nucleotides agree with TRBD1. Losses at the gene ends were 6 bases for V and 8 bases for J; bases not matched to a gene: 2. The V gene's germline CDR1 is LNHDA and CDR2 SQIVND (reference sequence). The CDR3 is made up of 13 amino acids. For the CDR3, the DNA is TGTGCCAGTAGAAGGACAGGGGATTCACCCCTCCACTTT. Protein: CASRRTGDSPLHF. Variable domain in full (rest from reference TRBV19 and TRBJ1-6): DGGITQSPKYLFRKEGQNVTLSCEQNLNHDAMYWYRQDPGQGLRLIYYSQIVNDFQKGDIAEGYSVSREKKESFPLTVTSAQKNPTAFYLCASRRTGDSPLHFGNGTRLTVT.

The gene calls are TRBV7-9 and TRBJ1-1, with TRBD1 identical over 7 bases. The germline gives CDR1 SEHNR, CDR2 FQNEAQ (reference sequence). This CDR3 has 14 amino acids. The V and J ends lost 0 bases and 3 bases, in that order; junction bases with no gene match: 1. DNA for the CDR3: TGTGCCAGCAGCTTAGCGCAGGGGGACACTGAAGCTTTCTTT. Encoded protein: CASSLAQGDTEAFF.

With respect to this clone: The same CDR3 can be traced to other DNA sequences in this sample. This chain connects TRBV5-1 to TRBJ2-3; TRBD1 might be the D (5 bases). V was clipped by 0 bases and J by 3 bases, with 8 bases between them. The CDR3 runs to 14 residues. Germline CDR1 SGHRS, CDR2 YFSETQ. CDR3 bases: TGCGCCAGCAGCTTGGTCCCAGGGACAGATACGCAGTATTTT. Encoded protein: CASSLVPGTDTQYF.

The rearrangement joins TRBV7-2 to TRBJ1-5; possibly TRBD1 for D (5 bases). CDR1 SGHTA and CDR2 FQGNSA come from the germline V gene. The CDR3 extends over 16 amino acids. Deletions cut 1 base from V and 8 bases from J, with 18 bases between. The CDR3 DNA reads TGTGCCAGCAGCTTAGGGGATGGGGTAGCAGGGAAGCCCCAGCATTTT. Translation: CASSLGDGVAGKPQHF. Full variable domain (missing parts from reference TRBV7-2 and TRBJ1-5): GAGVSQSPSNKVTEKGKDVELRCDPISGHTALYWYRQSLGQGLEFLIYFQGNSAPDKSGLPSDRFSAERTGGSVSTLTIQRTQQEDSAVYLCASSLGDGVAGKPQHFGDGTRLSIL.

The rearrangement links TRBV24-1 to TRBJ2-7, with 8 bases fitting TRBD1. CDR3 length equals 15 residues. Germline CDR1 is KGHDR and CDR2 is SFDVKD. The V and J ends lost 2 bases and 2 bases, in that order; junction bases with no gene match: 4. As DNA, the CDR3 is TGTGCCACCAGTGATTCCGGACAGGGCCCCTACGAGCAGTACTTC. It specifies CATSDSGQGPYEQYF.

This clone was observed once. The V gene is TRBV28, the J gene TRBJ1-2; 7 bases line up with TRBD1. CDR3 size: 15 residues. V lost 4 bases and J lost 5; bases outside the gene matches: 10. Germline CDR1 and CDR2: MDHEN and SYDVKM. The CDR3 reads CASSSSGQDFYGYTF. As DNA, the CDR3 is TGTGCCAGCAGTTCAAGTGGACAGGACTTTTATGGCTACACCTTC.